This is a list of T cell receptor beta chains from one sample in a study of identical twins. In TCRdb, the 5' RACE reads were re-called with MiXCR into one record per CDR3 protein. The sample holds roughly 480,000 distinct CDR3 sequences, roughly a quarter seen once. The same specimen was also included in a second study, on T cells expressing NK-cell markers.

Material for sequencing was CD4+ T cells sorted from blood. The receptor source for this set is a woman aged 18 to 35 in good health. Each CDR3 is given with its conserved first and last residue. The order of the fields is V gene, J gene, clone size, D gene, CDR3 DNA, CDR3 protein. The D gene is left open where the match is weak. Clone size, where shown, is once, few, many, or a class for clones that have expanded.

V gene: TRBV12-3/TRBV12-4
J gene: TRBJ2-5
clone size: -
D gene: TRBD1
CDR3 DNA: TGTGCCAGCAGCCACACGGGACAGGGGATTGGCCTATGGGAGACCCAGTACTTC
CDR3 protein: CASSHTGQGIGLWETQYF

V gene: TRBV4-3
J gene: TRBJ2-1
clone size: many
D gene: -
CDR3 DNA: TGCGCCAGCAGCCACGGGGCCTACAATGAGCAGTTCTTC
CDR3 protein: CASSHGAYNEQFF

V gene: TRBV20-1
J gene: TRBJ1-4
clone size: few
D gene: -
CDR3 DNA: TGCAGTGCTATCGGACAGCGTGGGGCTAATGAAAAACTGTTTTTT
CDR3 protein: CSAIGQRGANEKLFF

V gene: TRBV20-1
J gene: TRBJ2-7
clone size: -
D gene: TRBD1
CDR3 DNA: TGCAGTGCAAAAACAGGGGCCGAGCAGTACTTC
CDR3 protein: CSAKTGAEQYF

V gene: TRBV20-1
J gene: TRBJ2-3
clone size: -
D gene: TRBD2
CDR3 DNA: TGCAGTCGTACTAGCGGGGGCAGCACAGATACGCAGTATTTT
CDR3 protein: CSRTSGGSTDTQYF

V gene: TRBV21-1
J gene: TRBJ1-5
clone size: few
D gene: -
CDR3 DNA: TGTGCCAGCAGCAAATGTAGGGGATCTGTTCAGCCCCAGCATTTT
CDR3 protein: CASSKCRGSVQPQHF

V gene: TRBV7-9
J gene: TRBJ2-1
clone size: -
D gene: -
CDR3 DNA: TGTGCCTGCATGACCGGGGGCCCACCCTCCTACAATGAGCAGTTCTTC
CDR3 protein: CACMTGGPPSYNEQFF

V gene: TRBV7-2
J gene: TRBJ1-1
clone size: -
D gene: -
CDR3 DNA: TGTGCCAGCAGCCCCCGACTTCGGAACACTGAAGCTTTCTTT
CDR3 protein: CASSPRLRNTEAFF

V gene: TRBV3-1
J gene: TRBJ2-3
clone size: few
D gene: -
CDR3 DNA: TGTGCCAGCAGCCAAGATCTAAGAGGCACGCAGTATTTT
CDR3 protein: CASSQDLRGTQYF

V gene: TRBV27
J gene: TRBJ2-5
clone size: few
D gene: -
CDR3 DNA: TGTGCCAGCAGTCCGGGACGCTTCCAAGAGACCCAGTACTTC
CDR3 protein: CASSPGRFQETQYF

V gene: TRBV7-2
J gene: TRBJ2-1
clone size: -
D gene: TRBD1
CDR3 DNA: TGTGCCAGCAGCTCGGACAGGGGGCCAGATGAGCAGTTCTTC
CDR3 protein: CASSSDRGPDEQFF

V gene: TRBV20-1
J gene: TRBJ2-6
clone size: -
D gene: TRBD1
CDR3 DNA: TGCAGTGCTGGACAGGGGGCGTCAGGTGGGGCCAACGTCCTGACTTTC
CDR3 protein: CSAGQGASGGANVLTF

V gene: TRBV20-1
J gene: TRBJ2-5
clone size: few
D gene: TRBD1
CDR3 DNA: TGCAGCAGACAGGGGGCGGGGCAAGAGACCCAGTACTTC
CDR3 protein: CSRQGAGQETQYF

V gene: TRBV7-2
J gene: TRBJ1-1
clone size: -
D gene: -
CDR3 DNA: TGTGCCAGCAGCCCTGACTGGGGTAGGAACACTGAAGCTTTCTTT
CDR3 protein: CASSPDWGRNTEAFF

V gene: TRBV11-2
J gene: TRBJ2-2
clone size: -
D gene: TRBD2
CDR3 DNA: TGTGCCAGCAGAGTAGCGGGAGGGGGTACCGGGGAGCTGTTTTTT
CDR3 protein: CASRVAGGGTGELFF

V gene: TRBV6-2/TRBV6-3
J gene: TRBJ2-7
clone size: few
D gene: -
CDR3 DNA: TGTGCCAGCAGTTCCGGGACGGTTGCCTACGAGCAGTACTTC
CDR3 protein: CASSSGTVAYEQYF

V gene: TRBV6-2/TRBV6-3
J gene: TRBJ2-7
clone size: few
D gene: -
CDR3 DNA: TGTGCCAGCAGCCTTACTCCAGGGGAAGGCGAGCAGTACTTC
CDR3 protein: CASSLTPGEGEQYF

V gene: TRBV29-1
J gene: TRBJ1-2
clone size: -
D gene: -
CDR3 DNA: TGCAGCGTTGAGATACAGGCGAACCATGGAGGCTACACCTTC
CDR3 protein: CSVEIQANHGGYTF

V gene: TRBV25-1
J gene: TRBJ2-2
clone size: -
D gene: TRBD1
CDR3 DNA: TGTGCCAGCAGTAAAATAACGGACAGGGGAGAAATGAACGGGGAGCTGTTTTTT
CDR3 protein: CASSKITDRGEMNGELFF

V gene: TRBV7-9
J gene: TRBJ2-1
clone size: few
D gene: -
CDR3 DNA: TGTGCCAGCAGCTTCGGGTCTATCCGCAATGAGCAGTTCTTC
CDR3 protein: CASSFGSIRNEQFF

V gene: TRBV5-6
J gene: TRBJ2-7
clone size: once
D gene: -
CDR3 DNA: TGTGCCAGCAGCTTTTCGACTAGAACCTACGAGCAGTACTTC
CDR3 protein: CASSFSTRTYEQYF

V gene: TRBV6-1
J gene: TRBJ2-7
clone size: few
D gene: TRBD2
CDR3 DNA: TGTGCCAGCAGCCTGAGTGCGGGAGGGCCCAACGAGCAGTACTTC
CDR3 protein: CASSLSAGGPNEQYF

V gene: TRBV11-2
J gene: TRBJ2-7
clone size: -
D gene: -
CDR3 DNA: TGTGCCAGCACCCCAATCGGCTACGAGCAGTACTTC
CDR3 protein: CASTPIGYEQYF

V gene: TRBV20-1
J gene: TRBJ2-7
clone size: -
D gene: -
CDR3 DNA: TGCAGTGCTATTCTGGGGTTTGACGAGCAGTACTTC
CDR3 protein: CSAILGFDEQYF

V gene: TRBV5-1
J gene: TRBJ2-7
clone size: -
D gene: TRBD1
CDR3 DNA: TGCGCCAGCAGCGCCGGGACAGGGGGCGAGCAGTACTTC
CDR3 protein: CASSAGTGGEQYF

V gene: TRBV12-3/TRBV12-4
J gene: TRBJ2-5
clone size: -
D gene: TRBD2
CDR3 DNA: TGTGCCAGCAGTTTAGCTAGCGGGGGGCCCCGGGGGACCCAGTACTTC
CDR3 protein: CASSLASGGPRGTQYF

V gene: TRBV11-2
J gene: TRBJ2-7
clone size: -
D gene: TRBD1
CDR3 DNA: TGTGCCAGCAGTCACCACAGGGGGCGCGACGAGCAGTACTTC
CDR3 protein: CASSHHRGRDEQYF

V gene: TRBV20-1
J gene: TRBJ1-6
clone size: -
D gene: TRBD1
CDR3 DNA: TGCAGTGCTAGTCGGGTCGGACAGGGCAAAGATTCACCCCTCCACTTT
CDR3 protein: CSASRVGQGKDSPLHF

V gene: TRBV6-1
J gene: TRBJ1-3
clone size: few
D gene: -
CDR3 DNA: TGTGCCAGCAGTGTAACCCGGAGGAGCTCTGGAAACACCATATATTTT
CDR3 protein: CASSVTRRSSGNTIYF

V gene: TRBV6-6
J gene: TRBJ1-4
clone size: few
D gene: -
CDR3 DNA: TGTGCCAGCAGTTACTCTAGAGGACTGTTTTTT
CDR3 protein: CASSYSRGLFF

V gene: TRBV9
J gene: TRBJ2-1
clone size: few
D gene: TRBD2
CDR3 DNA: TGTGCCAGCAGCGTAGTGGGACTAGTGGGAAGTGAGCAGTTCTTC
CDR3 protein: CASSVVGLVGSEQFF

V gene: TRBV6-1
J gene: TRBJ2-1
clone size: few
D gene: -
CDR3 DNA: TGTGCCAGCAGCCCTTTTACACCAGACTACAATGAGCAGTTCTTC
CDR3 protein: CASSPFTPDYNEQFF

V gene: TRBV7-8
J gene: TRBJ2-7
clone size: few
D gene: -
CDR3 DNA: TGTGCCAGCAGCTTAGTTATCGAAGGGGCATCCTACGAGCAGTACTTC
CDR3 protein: CASSLVIEGASYEQYF

V gene: TRBV7-2
J gene: TRBJ2-7
clone size: -
D gene: -
CDR3 DNA: TGTGCCAGCAGCTTAGCGCGGGTCGAGCAGTACTTC
CDR3 protein: CASSLARVEQYF

V gene: TRBV9
J gene: TRBJ2-1
clone size: -
D gene: -
CDR3 DNA: TGTGCCAGCAGCGTAGGTCTGGGAGAGTCCTACAATGAGCAGTTCTTC
CDR3 protein: CASSVGLGESYNEQFF

V gene: TRBV9
J gene: TRBJ2-1
clone size: few
D gene: -
CDR3 DNA: TGTGCCAGCAGCCAAAGGACTGGTCTCGGGGAGCAGTTCTTC
CDR3 protein: CASSQRTGLGEQFF

V gene: TRBV7-6
J gene: TRBJ2-7
clone size: few
D gene: -
CDR3 DNA: TGTGCCAGCAGCTTATACACAGGGAACTACGAGCAGTACTTC
CDR3 protein: CASSLYTGNYEQYF

V gene: TRBV12-3/TRBV12-4
J gene: TRBJ2-7
clone size: -
D gene: -
CDR3 DNA: TGTGCCAGCAGTTTTCGACAGAGCTCCTACGAGCAGTACTTC
CDR3 protein: CASSFRQSSYEQYF

V gene: TRBV29-1
J gene: TRBJ2-7
clone size: few
D gene: -
CDR3 DNA: TGCAGCGTTGAAGAAGGGGGGAGCTCCTACGAGCAGTACTTC
CDR3 protein: CSVEEGGSSYEQYF

V gene: TRBV7-2
J gene: TRBJ2-1
clone size: -
D gene: -
CDR3 DNA: TGTGCCAGCAGCTTAATCGGTTCCGGCAGTTACAATGAGCAGTTCTTC
CDR3 protein: CASSLIGSGSYNEQFF

V gene: TRBV29-1
J gene: TRBJ1-2
clone size: few
D gene: -
CDR3 DNA: TGCAGCGTTGAAGGCTACCAGGGTCAGCAGGATGGCTACACCTTC
CDR3 protein: CSVEGYQGQQDGYTF